The 25 T cell receptor beta chains reported below all come from one sample, sequenced in a study of read filtering for tumor transcriptome and immune sequencing. From approximately 430 ng of RNA, a library with molecular barcoded alpha/delta and beta/gamma adaptors was made. TCRdb reprocessed the reads via MiXCR and lists one record per CDR3 protein. Of roughly 82,000 distinct CDR3 sequences in the sample, approximately 13% were seen once. Sequencing input: a population of CD138-negative cells sorted from bone marrow. These receptors all come from a donor at least 40 years old with multiple myeloma.

Ten or more counts support this clonotype. The chain employs TRBV20-1 and TRBJ2-2; the D is unclear. The germline V and J ends were trimmed by 3 bases and 6 bases, with 8 bases remaining between them. CDR1 is DFQATT and CDR2 is SNEGSKA in the germline V gene (reference sequence). The CDR3 runs 12 residues. CDR3 DNA: TGCAGTGCTAGGCCGATTGCCGGGGAGCTGTTTTTT. It is translated as CSARPIAGELFF.

This chain joins TRBV6-1 and TRBJ2-6; D is ambiguous. Germline-derived CDR1 and CDR2 are MNHNS and SASEGT. This CDR3 spans 13 amino acids. The V and J ends lost 8 bases and 5 bases respectively, with 10 bases between them. CDR3 nucleotide sequence: TGTGCCAGCGAGCGATCCTGGGCCAACGTCCTGACTTTC. This codes for CASERSWANVLTF.

This clonotype was counted at least ten times. The chain employs TRBV28 and TRBJ1-1, with TRBD1 identical over 8 bases. J lost 8 bases, V lost 5 bases, and 10 bases had no gene match. This CDR3 has 14 residues. In germline, CDR1 is MDHEN, CDR2 SYDVKM. The CDR3 loop is CASSPPRTGWEAFF. In nucleotides, the CDR3 is TGTGCCAGCAGTCCGCCTAGGACAGGGTGGGAAGCTTTCTTT.

This clonotype was seen ten or more times. The chain uses TRBV2 and TRBJ2-3; D might be TRBD1 or TRBD2, each matching 5 bases. CDR3 length equals 15 residues. With 6 bases removed from V and 0 bases from J, the gap between germline ends came to 13 bases. Germline V lookup: CDR1 SNHLY, CDR2 FYNNEI. This chain's CDR3 is CASSLGTSSTDTQYF. The CDR3 nucleotides are TGTGCCAGCAGCCTTGGGACGTCTAGCACAGATACGCAGTATTTT.

The table lists this clonotype with many counts. The chain links TRBV12-3 or TRBV12-4 to TRBJ2-3, with D hard to call. The CDR3 loop spans 12 amino acids. V was clipped by 6 bases and J by 7 bases, with 11 bases between them. The CDR3 is CASSYVGYTQYF. In DNA form, the CDR3 reads TGTGCCAGCAGCTACGTGGGATATACGCAGTATTTT.

Many counts were recorded for this clonotype. The chain is built from TRBV7-9 and TRBJ2-7; D might be TRBD1 (5 bases). Germline V gene lookup returns CDR1 SEHNR and CDR2 FQNEAQ (reference sequence). The CDR3 consists of 14 residues. V lost 3 bases and J 7 bases, leaving 16 bases between the germline ends. The CDR3 nucleotides read TGTGCCAGCAGCTTCCCCGCGCAAGGGGATGAGCAGTACTTC. Amino acids: CASSFPAQGDEQYF.

This clonotype was observed at least ten times. The CDR3 DNA reads as TGTGCCAGCAGCTTGATGTCTCCCGGGGAGCTGTTTTTT. Translation gives CASSLMSPGELFF. The chain recombines TRBV5-6 with TRBJ2-2; D is unresolved. The CDR3 has 13 residues. V lost 1 base, J lost 6 bases, and 7 bases lay in between. The germline V gene encodes CDR1 SGHDT and CDR2 YYEEEE.

This clonotype was counted at least ten times. The chain combines TRBV4-2 with TRBJ2-4; D is ambiguous. V was trimmed by 4 bases and J by 5 bases, leaving 24 bases between them. This CDR3 comprises 18 residues. The germline CDR1 and CDR2 sequences are LGHNA and YNFKEQ. This chain's CDR3 is CASSRPASGSDVENIQYF. The CDR3 region has the DNA TGTGCCAGCAGCCGCCCCGCATCGGGTTCGGATGTCGAAAACATTCAGTACTTC.

This clonotype was detected ten times or more. The chain has TRBV18 and TRBJ2-3, with 8 bases fitting TRBD2. V lost 1 base and J lost 4; bases outside the gene matches: 10. Germline CDR1 reads KGHSH; CDR2 reads LQKENI. The CDR3 sequence is 17 residues long. CDR3 amino acids: CASSPLWSGSSADTQYF. The CDR3 coding sequence is TGTGCCAGCTCACCACTGTGGAGCGGGAGCTCGGCAGATACGCAGTATTTT.

This clonotype was observed at least ten times. The J gene is TRBJ2-2, the V gene TRBV19; 8 positions agree with TRBD1. CDR3 length: 15 amino acids. J lost 5 bases, V lost 3 bases, and 5 bases had no gene match. Germline CDR1 reads LNHDA; CDR2 reads SQIVND (reference sequence). This chain's CDR3 is CASSIGRGLTGELFF. In nucleotides, the CDR3 is TGTGCCAGTAGTATCGGCAGGGGGCTTACCGGGGAGCTGTTTTTT.

This clonotype was observed many times. V is TRBV7-9 and J is TRBJ2-5; D remains unclear. CDR1 is SEHNR and CDR2 is FQNEAQ in the germline V gene (reference sequence). Trimming removed 4 bases at V and 4 bases at J, with 10 bases between. CDR3 size: 13 residues. For the CDR3, the DNA is TGTGCCAGCAGCTCAAAGGGCCCAGAGACCCAGTACTTC. Translated, it gives CASSSKGPETQYF.

There are many counts of this clonotype. The V and J genes are TRBV6-2 or TRBV6-3 and TRBJ2-7; 10 bases match TRBD1. The CDR3 totals 15 residues. The J segment lost 4 bases and the V segment lost 5 bases, leaving 8 bases of the junction unmatched. CDR1 and CDR2 (germline): MNHEY, SVGEGT. The CDR3, as DNA: TGTGCCAGCAGTGACCAGACAGGGGGCAAGTACGAGCAGTACTTC. This sequence encodes CASSDQTGGKYEQYF.

In its sample, this clonotype was seen many times. The chain uses TRBV3-1 and TRBJ2-7, with D possibly TRBD1 on 6 matching bases. Deletions cut 4 bases from V and 2 bases from J, with 12 bases between. CDR1 LGHDT and CDR2 YNNKEL come from the germline V gene (reference sequence). The length of the CDR3 is 14 residues. The CDR3 DNA reads as TGTGCCAGCAGCCCTCCGGGACAACCCTACGAGCAGTACTTC. Its translation: CASSPPGQPYEQYF.

This sequence joins TRBV5-1 and TRBJ2-2, with TRBD2 matching 8 bases. CDR1 and CDR2 from the germline V gene are SGHRS and YFSETQ. CDR3 length: 17 amino acids. The V gene end was trimmed by 1 base and the J gene end by 4 bases; junction bases not matched to a gene: 9. Here the CDR3 reads CASSLNPREVGTGELFF. CDR3 DNA: TGCGCCAGCAGCTTGAATCCGCGGGAGGTCGGCACCGGGGAGCTGTTTTTT.

On this clonotype itself: A much larger clone lies one base from this, so it may be a read error. This CDR3 fails to terminate in the conserved phenylalanine or tryptophan, so it likely reflects a read error. This rearrangement joins TRBV11-2 to TRBJ2-6; D is perhaps TRBD1 or TRBD2 (5 bases each). Trimming removed 5 bases from V and 1 base from J, with 18 bases in between. Germline lookup yields CDR1 SGHAT and CDR2 FQNNGV. The CDR3 covers 18 residues. The CDR3 nucleotides are TGTGCCAGCAGCAAGATTCCGGGACGGAAATCTGGGGCCAACGTCCTGACTTCC. Amino acids: CASSKIPGRKSGANVLTS.

In its sample, this clonotype was seen many times. This sequence joins TRBV12-3 or TRBV12-4 and TRBJ2-1, with 10 bases lining up with TRBD2. The CDR3 is made up of 14 amino acids. The junction had 5 bases not matched to a gene; V was cut back by 3 bases and J by 9 bases. CDR3 in amino acids: CASSFWASGGEQFF. CDR3 nucleotides: TGTGCCAGCAGTTTTTGGGCTAGCGGGGGTGAGCAGTTCTTC.

As to this clonotype: The junction and the germline gene differ at one end; a read error may be behind it. V usage is TRBV29-1 and J usage is TRBJ2-1; 8 bases are a match to TRBD2. The CDR3 runs 16 residues. Germline CDR1 is SQVTM and CDR2 is ANQGSEA. The CDR3 region has the DNA TGCAGCGTTCAAGACCAACTAGCGGAACACTACAATGAGCAGTTCTTC. Translated, it gives CSVQDQLAEHYNEQFF.

This clonotype was recorded many times. The chain combines TRBV7-2 with TRBJ2-1; TRBD2 agrees at 8 bases. CDR3 length equals 15 residues. Germline CDR1 reads SGHTA; CDR2 reads FQGNSA. V gave up 2 bases and J gave up 5 bases; unmatched junction bases: 5. The CDR3: CASSLFGTSNNEQFF. The CDR3 DNA reads as TGTGCCAGCAGCTTATTCGGGACTAGTAACAATGAGCAGTTCTTC.

This clonotype was detected only a few times. V gene TRBV20-1 combines with J gene TRBJ1-2; 10 bases are a match to TRBD1. Germline V CDR1 and CDR2: DFQATT, SNEGSKA (reference sequence). Trimming at V came to 4 bases and at J to 5 bases, leaving 7 bases not matched to a gene. There are 14 residues in the CDR3. The CDR3 here is CSATPGQGEYGYTF. The DNA for the CDR3 is TGCAGTGCTACCCCTGGACAGGGGGAATATGGCTACACCTTC.

Concerning this clonotype: A read error is possible here, since a much larger clone lies one base away. The chain is built from TRBV5-1 and TRBJ1-1; tentatively, D is TRBD1 (5 bases). The CDR3 contains 13 residues. The V end lost 2 bases, the J end lost 2 bases, and 7 bases lay between the germline ends. Germline V gene sequence: CDR1 SGHRS, CDR2 YFSETQ. CDR3 DNA: TGCGCCAGCAGCTTACAGGATAACACTGAAGCTTTCTTT. Protein product: CASSLQDNTEAFF.

In its sample, this clonotype was seen many times. The CDR3 region has the DNA TGTGCCAGCAGTTTCGGGTCCCGGCAGGAAAAACTGTTTTTT. This sequence encodes CASSFGSRQEKLFF. The rearrangement uses TRBV28 and TRBJ1-4; D not certain. Trimming cost V 3 bases and J 8 bases, with 13 bases left between them. Germline loops: CDR1 MDHEN, CDR2 SYDVKM. This CDR3 comprises 14 residues.

This clonotype occurred many times. V is TRBV12-3 or TRBV12-4 and J is TRBJ1-1, with a possible D match to TRBD1 (5 bases). Trimming stripped 4 bases from V and 6 bases from J, with 15 bases between. The CDR3 totals 14 residues. CDR3 residues: CASSSNPGLSEAFF. The CDR3, as DNA: TGTGCCAGCAGTTCGAACCCAGGGTTGTCTGAAGCTTTCTTT.

This clonotype turned up a few times. The rearrangement uses TRBV20-1 and TRBJ2-2, with D possibly TRBD1 on 6 matching bases. Germline CDR1 is DFQATT and CDR2 is SNEGSKA (reference sequence). Trimming took 0 bases from V and 4 from J, leaving 9 bases between them. This CDR3 is 14 amino acids long. The CDR3 sequence: CSARDPRGTGELFF. Here the CDR3 DNA reads TGCAGTGCTAGAGATCCCAGGGGCACCGGGGAGCTGTTTTTT.

The sample holds a few counts of this clonotype. V and J are TRBV9 and TRBJ2-4; D tentatively reads TRBD1 or TRBD2 (5 bases each). V was pared by 7 bases and J by 6 bases, with 20 bases between. Germline assignment: CDR1 SGDLS and CDR2 YYNGEE. This CDR3 region has 15 residues. CDR3 nucleotide sequence: TGTGCCAGCCGCGAGGGGTCACTAGTCGGAAACATTCAGTACTTC. It yields the protein CASREGSLVGNIQYF.

This clonotype was recorded many times. V usage is TRBV20-1 and J usage is TRBJ2-4; possible D gene TRBD2, 6 bases. Trimming left V 6 bases short and J 3 bases short, with 15 bases between. CDR1 DFQATT and CDR2 SNEGSKA come from the germline V gene (reference sequence). The CDR3 runs to 14 residues. CDR3 protein: CSAASRGGKNIQYF. The CDR3, as DNA: TGCAGTGCCGCCTCGCGGGGTGGCAAAAACATTCAGTACTTC.